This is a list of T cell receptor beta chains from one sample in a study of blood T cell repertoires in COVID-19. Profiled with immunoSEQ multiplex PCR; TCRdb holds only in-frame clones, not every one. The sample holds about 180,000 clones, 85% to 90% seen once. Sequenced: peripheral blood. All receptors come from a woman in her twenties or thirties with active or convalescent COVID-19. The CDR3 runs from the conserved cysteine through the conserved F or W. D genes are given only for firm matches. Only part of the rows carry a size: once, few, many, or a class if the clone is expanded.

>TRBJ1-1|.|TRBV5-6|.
TGTGCCAGCAGAAATCGGAGGTACACTGAAGCTTTCTTT
CASRNRRYTEAFF
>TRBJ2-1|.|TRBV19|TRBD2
TGTGCCAGTGTGACTAGCGGGAGGGCTGGGGATGAGCAGTTCTTC
CASVTSGRAGDEQFF
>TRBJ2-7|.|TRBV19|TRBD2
TGTGCCAGTAGTCCCCGAGCGGGAGGTTTCTACGAGCAGTACTTC
CASSPRAGGFYEQYF
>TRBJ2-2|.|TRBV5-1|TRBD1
TGCGCCAGCAGCTACTCCGGGACAGGGGTCGTAGGCGGGGAGCTGTTTTTT
CASSYSGTGVVGGELFF
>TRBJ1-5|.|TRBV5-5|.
TGTGCCAGCAGCTCACCGGGGGATGGCAATCAGCCCCAGCATTTT
CASSSPGDGNQPQHF
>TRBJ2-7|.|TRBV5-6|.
TGTGCCAGCAGCTTGGCGGGAGACCTAGACTACGAGCAGTACTTC
CASSLAGDLDYEQYF
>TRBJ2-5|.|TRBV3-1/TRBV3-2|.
TGTGCCAGCAGCCAAGAGAAGACTAGGGAAGAGACCCAGTACTTC
CASSQEKTREETQYF
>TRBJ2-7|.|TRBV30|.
TGTGCCTGCCCCGGGACAAACTCCTACGAGCAGTACTTC
CACPGTNSYEQYF
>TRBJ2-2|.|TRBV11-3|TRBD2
TGTGCCAGCAGCTTACTAGCGGGAGGAAACACCGGGGAGCTGTTTTTT
CASSLLAGGNTGELFF
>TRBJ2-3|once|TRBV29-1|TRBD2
TGCAGCGTTGCTCTTGCGGGAGCGAGCACAGATACGCAGTATTTT
CSVALAGASTDTQYF
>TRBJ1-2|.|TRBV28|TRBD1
TGTGCCAGCAGAGAACAGGGGAGTAACTATGGCTACACCTTC
CASREQGSNYGYTF
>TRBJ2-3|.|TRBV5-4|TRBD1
TGTGCCAGCAGCCCGGGACAGGGGGCAACAGATACGCAGTATTTT
CASSPGQGATDTQYF
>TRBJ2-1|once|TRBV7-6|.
TGTGCCAGCAGCTTAGGATCAGGGAGGTCGCAGTTCTTC
CASSLGSGRSQFF
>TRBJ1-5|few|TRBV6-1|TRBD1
TGTGCCAGCAGTGAAGCGCTGGGACAGGTCGGCAATCAGCCCCAGCATTTT
CASSEALGQVGNQPQHF
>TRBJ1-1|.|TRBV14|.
TGTGCCAGCAGCCAATTTCTATTGACTGAAGCTTTCTTT
CASSQFLLTEAFF
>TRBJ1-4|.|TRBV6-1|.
TGTGCCAGCAGCGAATTTCGGACAGTCTCTTCAAAAGGGGTGTTTTTT
CASSEFRTVSSKGVFF
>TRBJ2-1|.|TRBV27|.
TGTGCCAGCAGTTTAGTATCGGAGGCCTATGAGCAGTTCTTC
CASSLVSEAYEQFF
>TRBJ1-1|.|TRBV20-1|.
TGCAGTGCTAGTATCCGGGGGATAACTGAAGCTTTCTTT
CSASIRGITEAFF
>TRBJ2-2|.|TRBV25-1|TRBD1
TGTGCCAGCAGTCCCCGGGACAGGGGGTTAACCGGGGAGCTGTTTTTT
CASSPRDRGLTGELFF
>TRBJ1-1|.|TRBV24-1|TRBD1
TGTGCCACCAGCGTAGGGACAGGGAACACTGAAGCTTTCTTT
CATSVGTGNTEAFF
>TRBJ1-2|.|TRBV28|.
TGTGCCATCACAAATAACTATGGCTACACCTTC
CAITNNYGYTF
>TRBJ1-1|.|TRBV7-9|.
TGTGCCAGCAGCTATGAGACTGAGGCTTTCTTT
CASSYETEAFF